The 13 T cell receptor beta chains below were found in one sample sequenced in a study of OX40 agonist ivuxolimab in advanced cancers. The library relied on the immunoSEQ multiplex PCR assay. The table comes from immuneACCESS by way of TCRdb, which keeps in-frame sequences with V and J called. Part of the clones is missing from these tables; in studies checked, under half for an unresolved V gene and the rest for unknown reasons. The sample table records some 41,000 clones; roughly 90% of these occur just once. The top ten hold roughly 0.53% of the sample. This material consisted of CD4+ or CD8+ T cells sorted from blood, taken in a trial of the OX40 agonist ivuxolimab. All receptors derive from an adult with an advanced solid tumor such as melanoma, head and neck, liver or kidney cancer.

CDR3: CASSLDIGGGTEAFF. CDR3 coding DNA: TGTGCCAGCAGCTTAGATATCGGAGGGGGCACTGAAGCTTTCTTT. The chain is built from TRBV7-2 and TRBJ1-1, with D possibly TRBD1 on 6 matching bases. This CDR3 contains 15 residues. Germline CDR1 reads SGHTA; CDR2 reads FQGNSA. The ends were cut back, 1 base at V and 4 bases at J, with 13 bases in the middle.

This clone appeared a single time. The J gene is TRBJ2-1, the V gene TRBV6-1; the match to TRBD2 covers 8 bases. The CDR3 totals 15 residues. The junction had 9 bases not matched to a gene; V was cut back by 6 bases and J by 5 bases. Germline loops: CDR1 MNHNS, CDR2 SASEGT. The CDR3 DNA reads as TGTGCCAGCAGCCTCCTTGCGGGGGGTCACAATGAGCAGTTCTTC. Amino acids: CASSLLAGGHNEQFF.

The chain employs TRBV16 and TRBJ2-1, with a possible D match to TRBD2 (6 bases). The CDR3 length is 15 residues. The V end lost 0 bases, the J end lost 7 bases, and 13 bases lay between the germline ends. Germline CDR1 and CDR2: KGHSY and FQNENV. The CDR3 DNA is TGTGCCAGCAGCCAATCCAGGGCGGAGGGTAATGAGCAGTTCTTC. Translating it yields CASSQSRAEGNEQFF.

This clone was seen only once. This chain joins TRBV25-1 and TRBJ1-2; tentative D call: TRBD1 (6 bases). The CDR3 is 14 amino acids. Germline V gives CDR1 MGHDK, CDR2 SYGVNS. Trimming took 3 bases from V and 8 from J, leaving 16 bases between them. DNA of the CDR3: TGTGCCAGCAGTGATGGCAGGGGCTATGGCGGCTACACCTTC. This encodes CASSDGRGYGGYTF.

This rearrangement joins TRBV11-2 to TRBJ2-7; D is tentatively TRBD1 or TRBD2 (5 bases each). This CDR3 has 17 residues. Trimming removed 4 bases from V and 4 bases from J, with 23 bases in between. Germline values: CDR1 SGHAT, CDR2 FQNNGV. CDR3 in amino acids: CASSSGGPLGVFYEQYF. The CDR3 bases are TGTGCCAGCAGCTCAGGCGGACCGTTGGGGGTCTTTTACGAGCAGTACTTC.

The V call is TRBV5-1, the J call TRBJ1-5; tentative D call: TRBD1 (5 bases). This CDR3 contains 15 residues. The V end lost 1 base, the J end lost 5 bases, and 13 bases lay between the germline ends. The germline CDR1 and CDR2 sequences are SGHRS and YFSETQ. The CDR3 reads CASSLSGEGDQPQHF. CDR3 nucleotides: TGCGCCAGCAGCTTGTCGGGGGAAGGGGATCAGCCCCAGCATTTT.

The chain is built from TRBV5-1 and TRBJ1-6; tentatively, D is TRBD1 (6 bases). The CDR3 has 14 residues. V lost 4 bases, J lost 7 bases, and 12 bases lay in between. CDR1 and CDR2 from the germline V gene are SGHRS and YFSETQ. CDR3 in amino acids: CASSTGLLNSPLHF. DNA of the CDR3: TGCGCCAGCAGCACAGGGCTTTTGAATTCACCCCTCCACTTT.

This clone appeared once. The chain uses TRBV5-1 and TRBJ2-1; TRBD2 matches 7 bases. CDR1 is SGHRS, CDR2 YFSETQ, per germline. CDR3 length: 16 residues. V was pared by 3 bases and J by 1 base, with 7 bases of the junction left unmatched. In nucleotides, the CDR3 is TGCGCCAGCAGCTACAGAACGGGGGGTTCCTACAATGAGCAGTTCTTC. Protein sequence: CASSYRTGGSYNEQFF.

V is TRBV6-1 and J is TRBJ1-4; TRBD1 might be the D (5 bases). The CDR3 has 15 amino acids. Germline V gene sequence: CDR1 MNHNS, CDR2 SASEGT. Deletions cut 4 bases from V and 0 bases from J, with 9 bases between. This CDR3 reads CASSVTGATNEKLFF. In nucleotides, the CDR3 is TGTGCCAGCAGTGTTACAGGTGCAACTAATGAAAAACTGTTTTTT.

The V and J genes are TRBV14 and TRBJ2-7, with unresolved D. V lost 1 base, J lost 1 base, and 8 bases lay in between. The CDR3 has 14 amino acids. From germline, CDR1 is SGHDN and CDR2 FVKESK. As DNA, the CDR3 is TGTGCCAGCAGCCAAGCGGGCAGATCCTACGAGCAGTACTTC. Translating gives CASSQAGRSYEQYF. Full variable domain (rest looked up from reference TRBV14 and TRBJ2-7): EAGVTQFPSHSVIEKGQTVTLRCDPISGHDNLYWYRRVMGKEIKFLLHFVKESKQDESGMPNNRFLAERTGGTYSTLKVQPAELEDSGVYFCASSQAGRSYEQYFGPGTRLTVT.

V and J are TRBV7-9 and TRBJ1-1; D is undetermined. The V end was cut by 0 bases, the J end by 1 base, with 9 bases between. Germline V lookup: CDR1 SEHNR, CDR2 FQNEAQ (reference sequence). This CDR3 is built from 15 residues. This chain's CDR3 is CASSLAWRENTEAFF. The CDR3, as DNA: TGTGCCAGCAGCTTAGCGTGGAGGGAGAACACTGAAGCTTTCTTT.

The sample holds a few counts of this clone. The chain recombines TRBV7-9 with TRBJ1-1; tentative D call: TRBD1 (5 bases). With 4 bases removed from V and 0 bases from J, the gap between germline ends came to 6 bases. CDR1 and CDR2 from the germline V gene are SEHNR and FQNEAQ (reference sequence). CDR3 length: 13 amino acids. DNA for the CDR3: TGTGCCAGCAGCTGGGACCTGAACACTGAAGCTTTCTTT. This codes for CASSWDLNTEAFF.

The chain uses TRBV5-6 and TRBJ2-3; 9 bases fit TRBD2. CDR1 SGHDT and CDR2 YYEEEE come from the germline V gene. V was pared by 0 bases and J by 8 bases, with 10 bases of the junction left unmatched. The length of the CDR3 is 16 residues. CDR3 in DNA: TGTGCCAGCAGCTTGGAGGGGACTAGCCCACCGGGTACGCAGTATTTT. It encodes CASSLEGTSPPGTQYF.